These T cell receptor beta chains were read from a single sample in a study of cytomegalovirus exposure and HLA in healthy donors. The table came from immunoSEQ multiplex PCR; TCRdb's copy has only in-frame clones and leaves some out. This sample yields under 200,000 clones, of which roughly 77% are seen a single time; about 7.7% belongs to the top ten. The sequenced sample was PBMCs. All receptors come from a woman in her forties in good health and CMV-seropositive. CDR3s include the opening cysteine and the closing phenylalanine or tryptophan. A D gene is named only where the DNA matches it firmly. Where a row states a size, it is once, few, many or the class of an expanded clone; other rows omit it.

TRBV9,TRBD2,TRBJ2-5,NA,TGTGCCAGCAGTTCGGGACTGGCGGGAGGGCAAGAGACCCAGTACTTC,CASSSGLAGGQETQYF
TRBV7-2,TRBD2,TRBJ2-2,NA,TGTGCCAGCAGCTTGCCTAGCGGGAGGATCACCGGGGAGCTGTTTTTT,CASSLPSGRITGELFF
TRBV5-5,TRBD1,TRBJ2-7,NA,TGTGCCAGCAGCCCCACCGGGACAGGGGCCTACGAGCAGTACTTC,CASSPTGTGAYEQYF
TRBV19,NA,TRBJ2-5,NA,TGTGCCAGTAGTGGACTCGCAACCCAAGAGACCCAGTACTTC,CASSGLATQETQYF
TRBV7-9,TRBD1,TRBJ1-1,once,TGTTCCAGCAGCTTAGAACAGGGGATGGTCATGAACACTGAAGCTTTCTTT,CSSSLEQGMVMNTEAFF
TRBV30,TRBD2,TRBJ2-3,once,TGTGCCTGGACCAGGGCGGGAGCCAACACAGATACGCAGTATTTT,CAWTRAGANTDTQYF
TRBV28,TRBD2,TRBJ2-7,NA,TGTGCCAGCAGTTTATGGGACCTAGCGGGCGGGCTCGCCGAGCAGTACTTC,CASSLWDLAGGLAEQYF
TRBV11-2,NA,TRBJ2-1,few,TGTGCCAGCAGCTTAGAGAGGAATGAGCAGTTCTTC,CASSLERNEQFF
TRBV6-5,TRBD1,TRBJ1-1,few,TGTGCCAGCAGTGGACAGGCCGACACTGAAGCTTTCTTT,CASSGQADTEAFF
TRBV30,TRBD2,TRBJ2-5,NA,TGTGCCCGCTCCCGGGGGTACTCGAGCGGGAAAGGAGAGACCCAGTACTTC,CARSRGYSSGKGETQYF
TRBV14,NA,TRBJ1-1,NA,TGTGCCAGCAGCCAAGCTACAGCGAACACTGAAGCTTTCTTT,CASSQATANTEAFF
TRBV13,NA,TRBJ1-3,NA,TGTGCCAGCAGCTTCGGTCGGGGTTCGGGAAACACCATATATTTT,CASSFGRGSGNTIYF
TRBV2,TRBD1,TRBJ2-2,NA,TGTGCCAGCAGTACCCGGACAGGGCCCGGGGAGCTGTTTTTT,CASSTRTGPGELFF
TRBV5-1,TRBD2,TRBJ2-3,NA,TGCGCCAGCAGCTTGTTGAGTCTAGCGGGAGGTGTAAGGTCAGATACGCAGTATTTT,CASSLLSLAGGVRSDTQYF
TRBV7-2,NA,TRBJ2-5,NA,TGTGCCAGCAGCCTAGAATGGGCTAGCGAACAAGAGACCCAGTACTTC,CASSLEWASEQETQYF
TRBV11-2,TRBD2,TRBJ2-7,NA,TGTGCCAGCAGCTCTGGACCGAGTTGGACTAGCGGGATCGGTGACGAGCAGTACTTC,CASSSGPSWTSGIGDEQYF
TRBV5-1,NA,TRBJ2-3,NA,TGCGCCAGCAGCTTTGTAGGCACAGATACGCAGTATTTT,CASSFVGTDTQYF
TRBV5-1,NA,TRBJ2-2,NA,TGCGCCAGCAGCTTGACAGGGACCGCCGGGGAGCTGTTTTTT,CASSLTGTAGELFF
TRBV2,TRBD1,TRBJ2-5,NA,TGTGCCAGCAGTATTTTTCGGGACAGGGCCCTACCTGGGGAGACCCAGTACTTC,CASSIFRDRALPGETQYF
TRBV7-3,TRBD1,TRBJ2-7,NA,TGTGCCAGCAGCCCCGAAGGGACAGGGACCCGCGAGCAGTACTTC,CASSPEGTGTREQYF
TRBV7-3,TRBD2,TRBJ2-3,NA,TGTGCCAGCAGCCAGAGCGGGAGGGATACGCAGTATTTT,CASSQSGRDTQYF
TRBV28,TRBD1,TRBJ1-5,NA,TGTGCCAGCAGTTCAATACAGGGGGTCAATCAGCCCCAGCATTTT,CASSSIQGVNQPQHF
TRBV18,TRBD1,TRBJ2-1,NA,TGTGCCAGCTCCTCGGGACAGGACTCCTACAATGAGCAGTTCTTC,CASSSGQDSYNEQFF
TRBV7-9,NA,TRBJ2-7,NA,TGTGCCAGCAGCTTAGCGTCGAGCTTCTCCTACGAGCAGTACTTC,CASSLASSFSYEQYF
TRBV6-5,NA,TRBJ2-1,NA,TGTGCCAGCAGTTACGGCGGGCGGTACAATGAGCAGTTCTTC,CASSYGGRYNEQFF
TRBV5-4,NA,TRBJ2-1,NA,TGTGCCAGCAGCTTGGTGGGGGGAGCATACAATGAGCAGTTCTTC,CASSLVGGAYNEQFF
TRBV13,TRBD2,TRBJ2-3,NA,TGTGCCAGCAGCCCCCGCATTCGGGAGGGCAATATAGATACGCAGTATTTT,CASSPRIREGNIDTQYF
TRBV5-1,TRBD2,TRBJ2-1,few,TGCGCCAGCAGCTCAAAAAGTCAAGCGGGGGCCAATGAGCAGTTCTTC,CASSSKSQAGANEQFF
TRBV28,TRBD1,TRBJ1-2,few,TGTGCCAGCAGTCCCTCACAAAAAGACAGGGCCCTCCGCTATGGCTACACCTTC,CASSPSQKDRALRYGYTF
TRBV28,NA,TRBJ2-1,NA,TGTGCCAGCAGTCCCGGACTAGGGGGGCACAATGAGCAGTTCTTC,CASSPGLGGHNEQFF
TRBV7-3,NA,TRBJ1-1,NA,TGTGCCAGCAGCGGGACGGCGGGAGGGGCGGTGGACACTGAAGCTTTCTTT,CASSGTAGGAVDTEAFF
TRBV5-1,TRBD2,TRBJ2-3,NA,TGCGCCAGCAGCCTAAGGACTAGCGGGGGAGATACGCAGTATTTT,CASSLRTSGGDTQYF
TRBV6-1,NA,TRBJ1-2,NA,TGTGCCAGCAGTCGGGGGGGCTACACCTTC,CASSRGGYTF
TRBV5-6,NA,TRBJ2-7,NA,TGTGCCAGCAGCTCCCTGGACTTCGGCGAGCAGTACTTC,CASSSLDFGEQYF
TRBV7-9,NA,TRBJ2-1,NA,TGTTCCAGCAGCTTATCAGGTGGTGAGCAGTTCTTC,CSSSLSGGEQFF
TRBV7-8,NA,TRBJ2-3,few,TGTGCCAGCAGCACTGGTCTAGATCGAGGTCTAGGCACAGATACGCAGTATTTT,CASSTGLDRGLGTDTQYF
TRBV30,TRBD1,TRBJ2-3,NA,TGTGCCTGGAGTGTGGAACAGGGGCGTGGAGATACGCAGTATTTT,CAWSVEQGRGDTQYF
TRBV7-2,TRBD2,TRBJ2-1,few,TGTGCCAGCAGCTTAGATTTGGGGACTAGCGGGTCTTGGCAGTTCTTC,CASSLDLGTSGSWQFF
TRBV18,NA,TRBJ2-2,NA,TGTGCCACCCAAGCGGCACAGAACACCGGGGAGCTGTTTTTT,CATQAAQNTGELFF
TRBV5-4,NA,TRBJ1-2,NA,TGTGCCAGCAGCTTGGACTTACGTGCGGGGGCTAACTATGGCTACACCTTC,CASSLDLRAGANYGYTF
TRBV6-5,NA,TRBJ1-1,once,TGTGCCAGCAGTTACTCAGGGTGGAGGGGCAACACTGAAGCTTTCTTT,CASSYSGWRGNTEAFF
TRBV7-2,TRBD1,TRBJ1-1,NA,TGTGCCAGCAGCCCGTCGGGACAGCCTAACACTGAAGCTTTCTTT,CASSPSGQPNTEAFF
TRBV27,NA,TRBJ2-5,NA,TGTGCCAGCAGTTTTCAGGGAAGATTCCAAGAGACCCAGTACTTC,CASSFQGRFQETQYF
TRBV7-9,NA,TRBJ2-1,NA,TGTGCCAGCAGCTTAGGGGTCGGGGGATACAATGAGCAGTTCTTC,CASSLGVGGYNEQFF
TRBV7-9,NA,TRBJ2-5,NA,TGTTCCAGCAGCTCGAGGATAGAGACCCAGTACTTC,CSSSSRIETQYF